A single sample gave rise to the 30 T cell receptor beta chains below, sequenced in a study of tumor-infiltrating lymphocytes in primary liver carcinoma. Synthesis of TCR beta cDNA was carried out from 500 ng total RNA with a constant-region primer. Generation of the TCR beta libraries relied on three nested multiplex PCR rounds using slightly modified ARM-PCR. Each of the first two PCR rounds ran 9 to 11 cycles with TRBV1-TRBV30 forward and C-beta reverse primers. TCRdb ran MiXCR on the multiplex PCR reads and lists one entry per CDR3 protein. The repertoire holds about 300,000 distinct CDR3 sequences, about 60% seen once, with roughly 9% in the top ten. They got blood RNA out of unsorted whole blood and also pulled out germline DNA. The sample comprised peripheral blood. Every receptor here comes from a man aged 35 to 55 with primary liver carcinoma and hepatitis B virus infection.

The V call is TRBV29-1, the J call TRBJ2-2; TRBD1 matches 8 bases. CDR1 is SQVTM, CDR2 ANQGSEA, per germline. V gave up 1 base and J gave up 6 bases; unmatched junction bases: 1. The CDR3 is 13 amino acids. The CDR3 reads CSVEGQGSGELFF. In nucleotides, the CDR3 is TGCAGCGTTGAAGGACAGGGGTCCGGGGAGCTGTTTTTT.

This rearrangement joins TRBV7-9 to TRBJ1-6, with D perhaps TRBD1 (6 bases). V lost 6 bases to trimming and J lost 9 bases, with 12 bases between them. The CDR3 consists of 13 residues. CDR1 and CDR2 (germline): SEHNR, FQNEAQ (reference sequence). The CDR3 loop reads CASSSGVGSPLHF. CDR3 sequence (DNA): TGTGCCAGCAGTTCAGGGGTGGGTTCACCCCTCCACTTT.

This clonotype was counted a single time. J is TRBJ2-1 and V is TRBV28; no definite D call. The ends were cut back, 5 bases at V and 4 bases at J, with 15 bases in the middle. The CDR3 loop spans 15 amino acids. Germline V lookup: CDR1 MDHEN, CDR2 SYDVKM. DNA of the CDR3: TGTGCCAGCAGTCCCTTCCTGGCTGGATACAATGAGCAGTTCTTC. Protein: CASSPFLAGYNEQFF. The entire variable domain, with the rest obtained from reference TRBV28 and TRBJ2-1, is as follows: DVKVTQSSRYLVKRTGEKVFLECVQDMDHENMFWYRQDPGLGLRLIYFSYDVKMKEKGDIPEGYSVSREKKERFSLILESASTNQTSMYLCASSPFLAGYNEQFFGPGTRLTVL.

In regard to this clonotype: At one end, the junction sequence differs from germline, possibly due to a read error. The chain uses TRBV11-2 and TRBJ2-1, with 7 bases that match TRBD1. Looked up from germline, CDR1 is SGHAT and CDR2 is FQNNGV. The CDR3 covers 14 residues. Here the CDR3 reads CASSSRTGHSEQFF. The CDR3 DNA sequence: TGTGCCAGTAGCTCAAGGACAGGTCACTCGGAGCAGTTCTTC.

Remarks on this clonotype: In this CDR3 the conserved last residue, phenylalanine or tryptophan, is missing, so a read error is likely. The CDR3 protein is CSATNRVGAEAFS. As DNA, the CDR3 is TGTAGCGCTACTAACAGGGTGGGGGCTGAAGCTTTCTCT. The V and J genes are TRBV29-1 and TRBJ1-1; tentative D call: TRBD1 (6 bases). CDR1 is SQVTM, CDR2 ANQGSEA, per germline. CDR3 length: 13 amino acids.

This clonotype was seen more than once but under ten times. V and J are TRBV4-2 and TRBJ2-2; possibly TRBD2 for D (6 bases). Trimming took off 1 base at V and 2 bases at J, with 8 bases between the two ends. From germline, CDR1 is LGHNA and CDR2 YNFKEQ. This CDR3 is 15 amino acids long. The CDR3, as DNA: TGTGCCAGCAGCCAAGTCGGGGGAAACACCGGGGAGCTGTTTTTT. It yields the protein CASSQVGGNTGELFF.

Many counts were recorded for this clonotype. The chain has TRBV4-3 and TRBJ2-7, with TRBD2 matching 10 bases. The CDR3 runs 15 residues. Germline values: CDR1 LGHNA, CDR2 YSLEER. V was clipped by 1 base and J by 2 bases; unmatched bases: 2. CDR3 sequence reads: CASSQGTSGTYEQYF. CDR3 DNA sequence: TGCGCCAGCAGCCAAGGGACTAGCGGAACCTACGAGCAGTACTTC.

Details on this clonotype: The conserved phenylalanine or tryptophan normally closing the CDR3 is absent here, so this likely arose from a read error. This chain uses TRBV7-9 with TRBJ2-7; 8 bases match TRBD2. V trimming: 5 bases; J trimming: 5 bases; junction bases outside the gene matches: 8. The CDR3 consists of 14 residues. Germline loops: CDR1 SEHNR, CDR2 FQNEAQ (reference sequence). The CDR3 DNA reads TGTGCCAGCAGCCGTTCCAGCGGGAGCCACGAGCAGTACATC. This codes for CASSRSSGSHEQYI.

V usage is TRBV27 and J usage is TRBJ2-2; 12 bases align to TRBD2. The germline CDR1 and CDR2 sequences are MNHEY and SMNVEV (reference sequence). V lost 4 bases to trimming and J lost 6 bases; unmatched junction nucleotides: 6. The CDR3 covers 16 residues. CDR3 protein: CASSSLAGGPPGELFF. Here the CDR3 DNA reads TGTGCCAGCAGTTCCCTAGCGGGAGGGCCCCCCGGGGAGCTGTTTTTT.

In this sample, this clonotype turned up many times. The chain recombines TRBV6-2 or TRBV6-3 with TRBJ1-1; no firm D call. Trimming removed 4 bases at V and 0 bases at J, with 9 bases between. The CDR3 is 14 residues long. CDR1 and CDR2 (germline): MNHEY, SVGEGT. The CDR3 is CASSFAGMNTEAFF. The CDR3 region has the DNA TGTGCCAGCAGTTTCGCCGGGATGAACACTGAAGCTTTCTTT.

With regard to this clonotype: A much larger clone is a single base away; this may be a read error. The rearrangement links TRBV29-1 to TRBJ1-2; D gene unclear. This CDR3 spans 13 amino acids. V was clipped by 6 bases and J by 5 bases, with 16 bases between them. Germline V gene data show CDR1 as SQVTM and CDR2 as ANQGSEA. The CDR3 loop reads CSVSEPLEYGYTF. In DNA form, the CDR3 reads TGCAGCGTGTCCGAACCTTTAGAGTATGGCTACACCTTC. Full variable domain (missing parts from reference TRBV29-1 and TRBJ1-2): SAVISQKPSRDICQRGTSLTIQCQVDSQVTMMFWYRQQPGQSLTLIATANQGSEATYESGFVIDKFPISRPNLTFSTLTVSNMSPEDSSIYLCSVSEPLEYGYTFGSGTRLTVV.

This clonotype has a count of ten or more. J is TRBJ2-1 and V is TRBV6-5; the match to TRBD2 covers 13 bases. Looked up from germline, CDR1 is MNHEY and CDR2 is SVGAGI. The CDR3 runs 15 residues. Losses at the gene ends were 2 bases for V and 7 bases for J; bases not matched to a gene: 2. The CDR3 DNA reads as TGTGCCAGCAGTTACGGGACTAGCGGGACGAATGAGCAGTTCTTC. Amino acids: CASSYGTSGTNEQFF.

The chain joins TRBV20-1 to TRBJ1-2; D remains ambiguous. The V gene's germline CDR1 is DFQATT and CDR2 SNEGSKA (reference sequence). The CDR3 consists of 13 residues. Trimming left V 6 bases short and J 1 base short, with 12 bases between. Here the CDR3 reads CSAIESLNYGYTF. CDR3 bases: TGCAGTGCCATCGAGTCCCTTAACTATGGCTACACCTTC.

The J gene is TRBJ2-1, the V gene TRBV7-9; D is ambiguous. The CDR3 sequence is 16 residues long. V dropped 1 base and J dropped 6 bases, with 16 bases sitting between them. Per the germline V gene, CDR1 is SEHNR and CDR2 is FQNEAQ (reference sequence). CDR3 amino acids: CASSLEVGPWFNEQFF. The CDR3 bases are TGTGCCAGCAGCTTAGAGGTAGGGCCCTGGTTCAATGAGCAGTTCTTC.

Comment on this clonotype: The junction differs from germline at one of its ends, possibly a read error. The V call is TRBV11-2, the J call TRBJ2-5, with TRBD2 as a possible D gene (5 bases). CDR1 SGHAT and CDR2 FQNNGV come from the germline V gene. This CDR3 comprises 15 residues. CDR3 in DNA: TGTGCCAGCAGCTTAGCCCAGGCAAGGTGGGAGACCCAATACTTC. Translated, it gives CASSLAQARWETQYF.

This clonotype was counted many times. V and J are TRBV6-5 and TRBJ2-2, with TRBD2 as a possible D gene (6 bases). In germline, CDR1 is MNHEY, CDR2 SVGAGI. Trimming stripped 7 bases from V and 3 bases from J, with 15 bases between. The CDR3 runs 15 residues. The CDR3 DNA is TGTGCCAGCACCCGGGACTCCGCATACACCGGGGAGCTGTTTTTT. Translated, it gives CASTRDSAYTGELFF.

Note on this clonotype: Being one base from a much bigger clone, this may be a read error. CDR3 sequence: CASSAPDRVSTYEQYF. The CDR3 DNA reads as TGTGCCAGCTCAGCACCGGACAGGGTTTCGACCTACGAGCAGTACTTC. V usage is TRBV18 and J usage is TRBJ2-7; the match to TRBD1 covers 8 bases. Germline assignment: CDR1 KGHSH and CDR2 LQKENI. CDR3 length equals 16 residues. The variable domain in full, completed from reference TRBV18 and TRBJ2-7, reads NAGVMQNPRHLVRRRGQEARLRCSPMKGHSHVYWYRQLPEEGLKFMVYLQKENIIDESGMPKERFSAEFPKEGPSILRIQQVVRGDSAAYFCASSAPDRVSTYEQYFGPGTRLTVT.

CDR3 residues: CAWRTLNTEAFF. CDR3 nucleotides: TGTGCCTGGCGAACCCTGAACACTGAAGCTTTCTTT. This rearrangement joins TRBV30 to TRBJ1-1; D call uncertain. There are 12 residues in the CDR3. Germline lookup yields CDR1 GTSNPN and CDR2 SVGIG (reference sequence). The V and J ends lost 5 bases and 0 bases respectively, with 7 bases between them.

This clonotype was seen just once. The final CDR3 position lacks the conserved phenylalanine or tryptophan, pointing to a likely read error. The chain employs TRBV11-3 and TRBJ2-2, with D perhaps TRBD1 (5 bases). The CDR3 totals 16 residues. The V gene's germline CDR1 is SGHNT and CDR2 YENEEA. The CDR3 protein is CTSSSGAASNTGELFY. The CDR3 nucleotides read TGTACCAGCAGCTCTGGGGCAGCGTCGAACACCGGGGAGCTGTTTTAT.

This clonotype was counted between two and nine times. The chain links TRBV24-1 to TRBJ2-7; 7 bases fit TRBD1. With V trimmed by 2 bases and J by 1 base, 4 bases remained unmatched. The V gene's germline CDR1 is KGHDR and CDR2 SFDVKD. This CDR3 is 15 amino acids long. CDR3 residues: CATSDSGTVSYEQYF. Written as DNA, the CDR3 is TGTGCCACCAGTGATTCCGGGACAGTATCCTACGAGCAGTACTTC.

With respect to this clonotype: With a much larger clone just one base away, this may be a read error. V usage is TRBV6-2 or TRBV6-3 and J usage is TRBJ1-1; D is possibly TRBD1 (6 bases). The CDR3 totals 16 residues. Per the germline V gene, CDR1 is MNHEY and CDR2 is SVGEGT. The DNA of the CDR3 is TGTGTCAGCAGTGGGGGGGGCAGTGGGTCGGTGACTGAAGCTTTCTTT. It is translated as CVSSGGGSGSVTEAFF.

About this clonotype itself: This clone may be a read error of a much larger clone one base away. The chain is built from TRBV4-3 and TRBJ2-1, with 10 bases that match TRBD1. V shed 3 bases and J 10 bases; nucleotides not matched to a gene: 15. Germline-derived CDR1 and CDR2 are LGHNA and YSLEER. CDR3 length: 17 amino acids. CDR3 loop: CASSQEVTGGVSWEQFF. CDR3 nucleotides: TGCGCCAGCAGCCAGGAGGTGACAGGGGGCGTAAGTTGGGAGCAGTTCTTC.

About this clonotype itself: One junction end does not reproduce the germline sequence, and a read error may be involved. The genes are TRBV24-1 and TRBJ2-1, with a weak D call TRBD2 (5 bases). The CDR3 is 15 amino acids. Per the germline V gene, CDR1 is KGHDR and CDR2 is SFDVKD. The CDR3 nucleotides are TGTGCAACCAGTGAGGGATCAGAAGCCTACAATGAGCAGTTCTTC. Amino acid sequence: CATSEGSEAYNEQFF.

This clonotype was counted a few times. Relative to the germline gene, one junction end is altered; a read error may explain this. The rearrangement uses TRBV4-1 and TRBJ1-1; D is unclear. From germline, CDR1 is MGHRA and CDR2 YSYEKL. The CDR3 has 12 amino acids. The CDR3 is CTSSLDATEAFF. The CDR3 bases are TGCACCAGCAGCCTAGACGCCACTGAAGCTTTCTTT.

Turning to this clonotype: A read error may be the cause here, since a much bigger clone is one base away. The CDR3 DNA reads TGTGCCAGCAGTGGGGGATATGACTACACCTTC. Protein product: CASSGGYDYTF. The J gene is TRBJ1-2, the V gene TRBV6-5; the D gene is possibly TRBD1 (5 bases). Germline-derived CDR1 and CDR2 are MNHEY and SVGAGI. The CDR3 is made up of 11 amino acids.

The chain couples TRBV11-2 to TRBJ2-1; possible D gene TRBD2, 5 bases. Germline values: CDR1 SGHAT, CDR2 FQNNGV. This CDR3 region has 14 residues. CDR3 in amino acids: CISIDYPPYNEQFF. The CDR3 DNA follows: TGTATCAGCATCGACTACCCCCCCTACAATGAGCAGTTCTTC.

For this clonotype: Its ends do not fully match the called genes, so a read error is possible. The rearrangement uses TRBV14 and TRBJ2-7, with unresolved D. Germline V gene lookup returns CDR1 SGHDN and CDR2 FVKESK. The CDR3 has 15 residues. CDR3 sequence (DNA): TGTGCCAGCAGCCAATGGATCCCAGGTTCCGGAGAGCTGTACTTC. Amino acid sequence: CASSQWIPGSGELYF.

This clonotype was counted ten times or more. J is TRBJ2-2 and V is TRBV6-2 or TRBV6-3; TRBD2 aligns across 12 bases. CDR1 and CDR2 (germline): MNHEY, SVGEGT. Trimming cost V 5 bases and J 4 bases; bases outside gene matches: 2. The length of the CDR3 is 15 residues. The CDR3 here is CASSLLAGGTGELFF. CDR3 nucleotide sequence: TGTGCCAGCAGTCTACTAGCGGGAGGCACCGGGGAGCTGTTTTTT.

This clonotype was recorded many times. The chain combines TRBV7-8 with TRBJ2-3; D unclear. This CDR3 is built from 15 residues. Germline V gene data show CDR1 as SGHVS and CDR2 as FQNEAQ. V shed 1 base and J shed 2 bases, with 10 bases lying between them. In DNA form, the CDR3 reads TGTGCCAGCAGCTTAGACGGGTCCCACACAGATACGCAGTATTTT. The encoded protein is CASSLDGSHTDTQYF.

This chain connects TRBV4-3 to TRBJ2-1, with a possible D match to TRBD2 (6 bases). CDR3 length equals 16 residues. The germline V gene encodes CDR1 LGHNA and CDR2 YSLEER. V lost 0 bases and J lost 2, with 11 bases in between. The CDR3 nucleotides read TGCGCCAGCAGCCAAGATAGCGGACCAGCCTACAATGAGCAGTTCTTC. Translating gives CASSQDSGPAYNEQFF.